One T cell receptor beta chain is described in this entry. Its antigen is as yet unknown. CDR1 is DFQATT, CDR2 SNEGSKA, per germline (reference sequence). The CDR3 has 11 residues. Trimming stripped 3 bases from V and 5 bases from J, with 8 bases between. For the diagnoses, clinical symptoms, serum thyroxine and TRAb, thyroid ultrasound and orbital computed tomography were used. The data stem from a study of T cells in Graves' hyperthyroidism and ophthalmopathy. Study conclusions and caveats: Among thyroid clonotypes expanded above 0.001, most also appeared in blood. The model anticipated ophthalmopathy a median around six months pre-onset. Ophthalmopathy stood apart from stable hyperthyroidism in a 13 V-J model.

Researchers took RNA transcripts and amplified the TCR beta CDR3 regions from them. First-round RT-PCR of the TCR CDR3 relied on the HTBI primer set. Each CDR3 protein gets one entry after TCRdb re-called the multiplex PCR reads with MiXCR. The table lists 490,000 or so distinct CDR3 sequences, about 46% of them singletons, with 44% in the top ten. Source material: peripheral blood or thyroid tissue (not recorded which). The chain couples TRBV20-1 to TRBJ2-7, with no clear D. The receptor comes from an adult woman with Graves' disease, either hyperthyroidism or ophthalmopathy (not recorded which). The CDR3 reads CSASHINEQYF. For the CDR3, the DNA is TGCAGTGCTAGCCACATCAACGAGCAGTACTTC.